The 26 T cell receptor beta chains listed next were all sequenced from one sample in a study of blood T cell repertoires in COVID-19. The table came from immunoSEQ multiplex PCR; TCRdb's copy has only in-frame clones and leaves some out. The table includes under 200,000 clones, roughly 80% detected once. The source material was PBMCs or T cells enriched from blood (not recorded which). These receptors originate from a man in his fifties or sixties who had recovered from COVID-19.

The rearrangement links TRBV24-1 to TRBJ2-2, with TRBD2 matching over 7 bases. The germline CDR1 and CDR2 sequences are KGHDR and SFDVKD. This CDR3 has 15 amino acids. The ends lost 9 bases at V and 5 bases at J; junction bases unmatched: 11. This CDR3 is CATGPGGARTGELFF. The CDR3 DNA sequence: TGTGCCACCGGCCCGGGGGGAGCGAGAACCGGGGAGCTGTTTTTT.

This chain links TRBV30 with TRBJ2-2, with unresolved D. V lost 0 bases, J lost 1 base, and 15 bases lay in between. The CDR3 spans 17 residues. CDR1 is GTSNPN and CDR2 is SVGIG in the germline V gene (reference sequence). The CDR3 bases are TGTGCCTGGAGTGTACGAAGAGGTTTTGGGAACACCGGGGAGCTGTTTTTT. Translating gives CAWSVRRGFGNTGELFF.

This clone was counted a few times. The sample carries other DNA sequences with the same CDR3. CDR3 nucleotides: TGTGCCAGTAGCACGCGACAGGGGTCAGATACGCAGTATTTT. This translates into CASSTRQGSDTQYF. This chain uses TRBV19 with TRBJ2-3, with 8 bases fitting TRBD1. From germline, CDR1 is LNHDA and CDR2 SQIVND (reference sequence). V lost 6 bases and J lost 4; bases outside the gene matches: 6. The CDR3 covers 14 residues.

This sequence joins TRBV9 and TRBJ2-3; TRBD2 aligns across 7 bases. Germline V gene data show CDR1 as SGDLS and CDR2 as YYNGEE. CDR3 length: 17 residues. The V segment lost 4 bases and the J segment 0 bases; nucleotides outside the gene matches: 11. CDR3 loop: CASSPTLGLESTDTQYF. For the CDR3, the DNA is TGTGCCAGCAGCCCTACCTTAGGACTAGAAAGCACAGATACGCAGTATTTT.

The gene calls are TRBV6-5 and TRBJ2-7; D possibly corresponds to TRBD1 (5 bases). The CDR3 sequence is 14 residues long. Germline CDR1 and CDR2: MNHEY and SVGAGI. V lost 3 bases, J lost 2 bases, and 11 bases lay in between. CDR3: CASSYDSSTYEQYF. The CDR3 DNA follows: TGTGCCAGCAGTTATGACAGCTCAACCTACGAGCAGTACTTC.

The genes are TRBV2 and TRBJ1-5; D possibly corresponds to TRBD1 (6 bases). CDR3 length: 13 residues. The V gene's germline CDR1 is SNHLY and CDR2 FYNNEI. V was trimmed by 3 bases and J by 7 bases, leaving 10 bases between them. DNA for the CDR3: TGTGCCAGCAGTGAGGACAGCCGGCAGCCCCAGCATTTT. It translates to CASSEDSRQPQHF.

This clone was seen only once. V gene TRBV20-1 combines with J gene TRBJ1-2, with a tentative D call TRBD1 (5 bases). CDR1 and CDR2 (germline): DFQATT, SNEGSKA (reference sequence). The ends were cut back, 3 bases at V and 5 bases at J, with 13 bases in the middle. The CDR3 length is 13 residues. The CDR3: CSASEGTGYGYTF. DNA of the CDR3: TGCAGTGCTAGTGAGGGAACAGGATATGGCTACACCTTC.

V is TRBV27 and J is TRBJ1-2; tentative D call: TRBD1 (6 bases). V was clipped by 5 bases and J by 8 bases, with 15 bases between them. Germline V CDR1 and CDR2: MNHEY, SMNVEV (reference sequence). This CDR3 region has 13 residues. The DNA for the CDR3 is TGTGCCAGCAGTCCACAGGGTTCAGGCGGCTACACCTTC. Translated: CASSPQGSGGYTF.

This clone has a handful of counts. The rearrangement links TRBV5-4 to TRBJ2-1, with 12 bases that match TRBD2. Germline V gene lookup returns CDR1 SGHNT and CDR2 YYREEE (reference sequence). The V segment lost 3 bases and the J segment 12 bases; nucleotides outside the gene matches: 10. The CDR3 is made up of 15 amino acids. This chain's CDR3 is CASSSPGTSGSRQFF. Written as DNA, the CDR3 is TGTGCCAGCAGCTCGCCCGGGACTAGCGGGTCTCGGCAGTTCTTC.

V is TRBV20-1 and J is TRBJ1-3; D is ambiguous. Per the germline V gene, CDR1 is DFQATT and CDR2 is SNEGSKA (reference sequence). Trimming shortened V by 5 bases and J by 4 bases, and 6 bases separated the two germline ends. This CDR3 is 11 amino acids long. The CDR3 here is CSAPRGNTIYF. As DNA, the CDR3 is TGCAGTGCTCCCAGGGGAAACACCATATATTTT.

The chain combines TRBV7-9 with TRBJ2-7; TRBD1 matches 10 bases. Germline loops: CDR1 SEHNR, CDR2 FQNEAQ (reference sequence). The CDR3 has 15 amino acids. V was clipped by 6 bases and J by 6 bases; unmatched bases: 11. In DNA, the CDR3 is TGTGCCAGCAGTCGATCCCGACAGGGGGCGGGCGAGCAGTACTTC. It specifies CASSRSRQGAGEQYF.

This clone occurred once. The V and J genes are TRBV7-9 and TRBJ1-2, with 8 bases lining up with TRBD1. Germline V gene sequence: CDR1 SEHNR, CDR2 FQNEAQ (reference sequence). This CDR3 has 15 amino acids. The J segment lost 3 bases and the V segment lost 5 bases, leaving 8 bases of the junction unmatched. The CDR3 loop is CASSDGQGMDYGYTF. The CDR3 nucleotides are TGTGCCAGCAGCGACGGACAGGGCATGGACTATGGCTACACCTTC.

The chain uses TRBV15 and TRBJ1-5; tentative D call: TRBD1 (6 bases). V lost 2 bases and J lost 3, with 14 bases in between. Germline V gives CDR1 LNHNV, CDR2 YYDKDF (reference sequence). The CDR3 contains 16 residues. CDR3 nucleotides: TGTGCCACCAGCAGATTCCTGGACAGCCTCAATCAGCCCCAGCATTTT. The encoded protein is CATSRFLDSLNQPQHF.

This clone appeared a few times. This chain uses TRBV19 with TRBJ1-1; D not certain. V lost 5 bases to trimming and J lost 7 bases, with 14 bases between them. Germline assignment: CDR1 LNHDA and CDR2 SQIVND (reference sequence). The CDR3 covers 13 residues. In DNA form, the CDR3 reads TGTGCCAGTAGTTCACTAACTTATAATGAAGCTTTCTTT. Residues: CASSSLTYNEAFF.

The chain joins TRBV9 to TRBJ2-5; D is perhaps TRBD1 (5 bases). The V gene lost 2 bases and the J gene lost 1 base, with 18 bases spanning the gap. The CDR3 runs 17 residues. Per germline, CDR1 SGDLS and CDR2 YYNGEE. DNA for the CDR3: TGTGCCAGCAGCGTCGGCATTGACCCTAGGGGCCAAGAGACCCAGTACTTC. Translating gives CASSVGIDPRGQETQYF.

The chain recombines TRBV5-1 with TRBJ2-2; D is possibly TRBD1 (5 bases). With 2 bases removed from V and 5 bases from J, the gap between germline ends came to 13 bases. There are 15 residues in the CDR3. Germline lookup yields CDR1 SGHRS and CDR2 YFSETQ. The CDR3 DNA reads as TGCGCCAGCAGCTTTGGGGCAGGGAAAACCGGGGAGCTGTTTTTT. Protein sequence: CASSFGAGKTGELFF.

CDR3 in amino acids: CASSEGLAAGELFF. CDR3 bases: TGTGCCAGCAGTGAAGGGCTAGCGGCCGGGGAGCTGTTTTTT. The chain combines TRBV2 with TRBJ2-2, with 7 bases aligning to TRBD2. Germline V gene lookup returns CDR1 SNHLY and CDR2 FYNNEI. The CDR3 is 14 residues long. V was pared by 1 base and J by 6 bases, with 2 bases of the junction left unmatched.

The CDR3 protein is CASSTYRVEKLFF. In nucleotides, the CDR3 is TGTGCCAGTAGTACTTACAGGGTTGAAAAACTGTTTTTT. The chain couples TRBV19 to TRBJ1-4; D possibly corresponds to TRBD1 (6 bases). The CDR3 covers 13 residues. In germline, CDR1 is LNHDA, CDR2 SQIVND (reference sequence). V dropped 4 bases and J dropped 7 bases, with 10 bases sitting between them.

This clone was recorded once. This chain joins TRBV10-2 and TRBJ2-7; a possible D gene is TRBD1 (6 bases). The V and J ends lost 4 bases and 3 bases respectively, with 16 bases between them. This CDR3 is 15 amino acids long. Germline values: CDR1 WSHSY, CDR2 SAAADI. The CDR3 region has the DNA TGCGCCAGCAGTGTAGGACAGAACGGGAACTACGAGCAGTACTTC. Protein: CASSVGQNGNYEQYF.

The rearrangement uses TRBV27 and TRBJ2-3; 8 bases are shared with TRBD1. CDR1 is MNHEY, CDR2 SMNVEV, per germline (reference sequence). V trimming: 6 bases; J trimming: 4 bases; junction bases outside the gene matches: 3. The CDR3 contains 13 residues. The CDR3 is CASSGQGSDTQYF. Written as DNA, the CDR3 is TGTGCCAGCAGCGGACAGGGATCAGATACGCAGTATTTT.

For this clone: Other nucleotide sequences from this sample produce the same CDR3. The CDR3 spells CASSLGLAETQYF. In DNA, the CDR3 is TGTGCCAGCAGCTTAGGACTAGCGGAGACCCAGTACTTC. The chain carries TRBV7-9 and TRBJ2-5, with 8 nucleotides matching TRBD2. The germline CDR1 and CDR2 sequences are SEHNR and FQNEAQ (reference sequence). The CDR3 has 13 residues. The V gene end was trimmed by 1 base and the J gene end by 5 bases; junction bases not matched to a gene: 0.

As DNA, the CDR3 is TGTGCCAGCAGCTTATTGTCGGCAGGAATATTCTCCTATAATTCACCCCTCCACTTT. This gives the protein CASSLLSAGIFSYNSPLHF. This chain links TRBV11-3 with TRBJ1-6; D not certain. Germline V gene sequence: CDR1 SGHNT, CDR2 YENEEA. The CDR3 spans 19 residues. V gave up 2 bases and J gave up 0 bases, with 17 bases separating them.

This chain links TRBV5-1 with TRBJ1-6; possibly TRBD1 for D (5 bases). CDR3 size: 15 residues. V was trimmed by 1 base and J by 8 bases, leaving 13 bases between them. CDR1 and CDR2 (germline): SGHRS, YFSETQ. This CDR3 reads CASSLFGREDSPLHF. The DNA for the CDR3 is TGCGCCAGCAGCTTGTTCGGCAGGGAGGATTCACCCCTCCACTTT.

This chain connects TRBV4-2 to TRBJ2-3; 8 nucleotides agree with TRBD2. V lost 1 base, J lost 6 bases, and 9 bases stayed unmatched. The germline CDR1 and CDR2 sequences are LGHNA and YNFKEQ. This CDR3 contains 16 residues. The CDR3 region is CASSQGDGGALDTQYF. The CDR3 DNA reads as TGTGCCAGCAGCCAAGGGGACGGGGGGGCACTCGATACGCAGTATTTT.

The chain uses TRBV29-1 and TRBJ1-1; 7 nucleotides line up with TRBD1. Germline-derived CDR1 and CDR2 are SQVTM and ANQGSEA. The CDR3 sequence is 14 residues long. V lost 4 bases to trimming and J lost 1 base; unmatched junction nucleotides: 6. The CDR3 sequence: CSVAQGRSNTEAFF. DNA of the CDR3: TGCAGCGTTGCACAGGGGAGATCGAACACTGAAGCTTTCTTT.

The rearrangement links TRBV19 to TRBJ1-1; D is undetermined. This CDR3 region has 14 residues. The V end was cut by 0 bases, the J end by 1 base, with 6 bases between. Germline loops: CDR1 LNHDA, CDR2 SQIVND (reference sequence). Here the CDR3 reads CASSIDRQNTEAFF. CDR3 coding DNA: TGTGCCAGTAGTATAGACAGACAGAACACTGAAGCTTTCTTT.